This TCR beta chain was recovered during a study of blood T cell repertoires in COVID-19. Study information: The study drew acute and convalescent COVID-19 samples from the United States, Italy and Spain.

Trimming took 3 bases from V and 7 from J; bases not matched to a gene: 7. From germline, CDR1 is SGHRS and CDR2 YFSETQ. The CDR3 is made up of 15 amino acids. Assay used: immunoSEQ multiplex PCR; TCRdb lists only in-frame clones, some missing. The sample holds over 200,000 clones, about 90% seen once. The sequence derives from a man between 40 and 49 years old with active or convalescent COVID-19. This chain joins TRBV5-1 and TRBJ2-2; 9 nucleotides align to TRBD1. The material sequenced was peripheral blood. The chain's CDR3 is CASSSGQGVNGELFF. CDR3 coding DNA: TGCGCCAGCAGCTCGGGACAGGGCGTTAACGGGGAGCTGTTTTTT. The full variable domain, with the rest looked up from reference TRBV5-1 and TRBJ2-2, is KAGVTQTPRYLIKTRGQQVTLSCSPISGHRSVSWYQQTPGQGLQFLFEYFSETQRNKGNFPGRFSGRQFSNSRSEMNVSTLELGDSALYLCASSSGQGVNGELFFGEGSRLTVL.